The rows below give T cell receptor beta chains drawn from one sample of a study of human T cells and chemical hapten exposure. MiXCR, applied by TCRdb to the RACE reads, yields one record per CDR3 protein. The profile covers tens of thousands of distinct CDR3 sequences, with 8.6% appearing a single time and under 2% taken by the ten largest. Sequencing input: whole blood. The receptors derive from a male donor in good health. Some clones in this sample may be carry-over from other donors' samples. Both conserved end residues are part of each CDR3. The D gene is left open where the match is weak. Not every row has a clone size; where given, it reads once, few, many or a size class.

J,D,length,size,V,DNA,CDR3
TRBJ1-4,TRBD1,14,many,TRBV2,TGTGCCAGCAGTAGGACAGGGGTCGGTGAAAAACTGTTTTTT,CASSRTGVGEKLFF
TRBJ2-2,NA,15,NA,TRBV6-2/TRBV6-3,TGTGCCAGCACCTCAGCTGGGGGCATAGGCGGGGAGCTGTTTTTT,CASTSAGGIGGELFF
TRBJ1-5,NA,12,NA,TRBV28,TGTGCCAGCGTCGGGGGCAATCAGCCCCAGCATTTT,CASVGGNQPQHF
TRBJ2-7,NA,15,NA,TRBV5-4,TGTGCCAGCAGCCGGCCGGGAGTACCCTCCTACGAGCAGTACTTC,CASSRPGVPSYEQYF
TRBJ1-5,NA,17,many,TRBV6-5,TGTGCCAGCAGTTACTCGTCTTCCGGGGGGAGCAATCAGCCCCAGCATTTT,CASSYSSSGGSNQPQHF
TRBJ1-5,NA,12,few,TRBV20-1,TGCAGTGCTAGGGGGGACAATCAGCCCCAGCATTTT,CSARGDNQPQHF
TRBJ2-2,TRBD2,15,many,TRBV6-4,TGTGCCAGCAGTCCGACTAGCGGGAACACCGGGGAGCTGTTTTTT,CASSPTSGNTGELFF
TRBJ2-7,NA,16,few,TRBV10-3,TGTGCCATCAGTGAGTCAGGGGCGGGGTTCCGCTACGAGCAGTACTTC,CAISESGAGFRYEQYF
TRBJ1-6,NA,16,many,TRBV4-2,TGTGCCAGCAGCCAAGACGGGGCAGGATCGAATTCACCCCTCCACTTT,CASSQDGAGSNSPLHF
TRBJ2-7,NA,12,few,TRBV29-1,TGCAGCGTCCGAGAGGAGGGTCCCGAGCAGTACTTC,CSVREEGPEQYF
TRBJ2-5,NA,18,NA,TRBV7-2,TGTGCCAGCAGCTGGGCCCGGTTGGTCCGGACGGGACAAGAGACCCAGTACTTC,CASSWARLVRTGQETQYF
TRBJ1-2,NA,15,NA,TRBV9,TGTGCCAGCAGCCTAAGGTCCGGACACGGCGATGGCTACACCTTC,CASSLRSGHGDGYTF